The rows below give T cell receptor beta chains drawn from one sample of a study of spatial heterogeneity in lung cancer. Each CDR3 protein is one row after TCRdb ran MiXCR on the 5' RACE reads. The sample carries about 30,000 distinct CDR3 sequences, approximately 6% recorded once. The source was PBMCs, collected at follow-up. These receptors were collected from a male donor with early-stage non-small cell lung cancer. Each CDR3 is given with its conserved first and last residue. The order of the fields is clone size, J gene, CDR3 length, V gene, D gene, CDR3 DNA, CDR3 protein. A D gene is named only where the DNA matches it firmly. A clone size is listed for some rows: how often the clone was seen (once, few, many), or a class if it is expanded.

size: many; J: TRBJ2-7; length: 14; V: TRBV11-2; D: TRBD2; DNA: TGTGCCAGCAGCTTAGATTTTAGCGGGGGCGAGCAGTACTTC; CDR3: CASSLDFSGGEQYF
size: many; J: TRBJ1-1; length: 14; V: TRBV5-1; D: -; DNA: TGCGCCAGCAGCCCCCTGGGGCAGAATACTGAAGCTTTCTTT; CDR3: CASSPLGQNTEAFF
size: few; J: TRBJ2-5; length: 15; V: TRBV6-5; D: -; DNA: TGTGCCAGCAGTCCGGGGGCAGGGCTCCAAGAGACCCAGTACTTC; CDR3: CASSPGAGLQETQYF
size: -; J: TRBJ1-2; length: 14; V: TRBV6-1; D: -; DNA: TGTGCCAGCAGTGCCGGGACGGTAAACTATGGCTACACCTTC; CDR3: CASSAGTVNYGYTF
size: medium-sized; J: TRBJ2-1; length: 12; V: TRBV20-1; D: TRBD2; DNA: TGCAGTGCCAGGACTAGCGAGATCGAGCAGTTCTTC; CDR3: CSARTSEIEQFF
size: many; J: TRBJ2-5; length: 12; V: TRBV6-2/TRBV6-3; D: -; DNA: TGTGCCAGCAAACCCCGGAACGAGACCCAGTACTTC; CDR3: CASKPRNETQYF
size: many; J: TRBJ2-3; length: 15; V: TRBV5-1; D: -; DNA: TGCGCCAGCAGCTTGGGGCAGACAGACGCAGATACGCAGTATTTT; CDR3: CASSLGQTDADTQYF
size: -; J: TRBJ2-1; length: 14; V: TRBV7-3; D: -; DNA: TGTGCCAGCAGCCCGGACGGGCTCGGGCAGGAGCAGTTCTTC; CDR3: CASSPDGLGQEQFF
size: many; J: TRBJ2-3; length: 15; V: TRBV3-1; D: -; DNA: TGTGCCAGCAGCCAACCACCCCCCCGCACAGATACGCAGTATTTT; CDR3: CASSQPPPRTDTQYF
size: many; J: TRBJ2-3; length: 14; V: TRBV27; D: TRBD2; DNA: TGTGCCAGCAGCTCCACAGCGGGAGCAGATACGCAGTATTTT; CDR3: CASSSTAGADTQYF
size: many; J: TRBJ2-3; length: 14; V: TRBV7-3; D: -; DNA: TGTGCCAGCAGCTTTGGGACAATGGACGATACGCAGTATTTT; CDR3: CASSFGTMDDTQYF
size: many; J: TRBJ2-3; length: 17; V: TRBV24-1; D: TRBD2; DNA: TGTGCCACCAGTGAGAGGACTAGCGGGGGGAGCACAGATACGCAGTATTTT; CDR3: CATSERTSGGSTDTQYF
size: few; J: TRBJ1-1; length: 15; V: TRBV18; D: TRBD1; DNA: TGTGCCAGCTCACCGGGGACAGGCTCGAACACTGAAGCTTTCTTT; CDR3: CASSPGTGSNTEAFF
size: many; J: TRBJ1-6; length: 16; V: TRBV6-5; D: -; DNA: TGTGCCAGCAGTTACTCCTTACAGGCTTGGGATTCACCCCTCCACTTT; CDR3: CASSYSLQAWDSPLHF
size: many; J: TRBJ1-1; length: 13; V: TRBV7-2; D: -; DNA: TGTGCCAGCAGCTCAGACAGGAACACTGAAGCTTTCTTT; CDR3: CASSSDRNTEAFF
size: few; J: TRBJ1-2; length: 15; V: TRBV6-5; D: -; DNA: TGTGCCAGCAGTTACAGAGCACGGGGTACCTATGGCTACACCTTC; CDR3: CASSYRARGTYGYTF
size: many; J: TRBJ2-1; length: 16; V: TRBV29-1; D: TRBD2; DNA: TGCAGCGTTGTCGGGGGGGAGGGACTAGCTTGGAATGAGCAGTTCTTC; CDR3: CSVVGGEGLAWNEQFF
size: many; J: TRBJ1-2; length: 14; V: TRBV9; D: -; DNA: TGTGCCAGCAGCCCACAGGAATTTAACTATGGCTACACCTTC; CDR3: CASSPQEFNYGYTF
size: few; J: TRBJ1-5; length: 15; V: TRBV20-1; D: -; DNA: TGCAGTGCCCCCGAAACAGGACGGACCGATCAGCCCCAGCATTTT; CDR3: CSAPETGRTDQPQHF
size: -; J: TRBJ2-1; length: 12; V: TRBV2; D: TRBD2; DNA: TGTGCCAGCGGATTTGCGGGAGACGAGCAGTTCTTC; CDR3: CASGFAGDEQFF
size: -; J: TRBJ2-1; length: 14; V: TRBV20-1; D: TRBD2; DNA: TGCAGTGCTAGGACCGGGAGGGCGAGGAATGAGCAGTTCTTC; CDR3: CSARTGRARNEQFF
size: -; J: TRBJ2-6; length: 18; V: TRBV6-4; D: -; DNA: TGTGCCAGCAGCGCCAGGGGGGGGATACAATCTGGGGCCAACGTCCTGACTTTC; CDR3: CASSARGGIQSGANVLTF
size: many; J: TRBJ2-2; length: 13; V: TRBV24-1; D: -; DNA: TGTGCCACCAGTAGCGGCTTCACCGGGGAGCTGTTTTTT; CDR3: CATSSGFTGELFF
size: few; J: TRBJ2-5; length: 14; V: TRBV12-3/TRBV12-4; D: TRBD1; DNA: TGTGCCAGCAGTTTGAGGGACAGGGAAAAGACCCAGTACTTC; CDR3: CASSLRDREKTQYF
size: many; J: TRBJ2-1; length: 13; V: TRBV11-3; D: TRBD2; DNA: TGTGCCAGCAGCAGGCGGGGGGCGGGTGAGCAGTTCTTC; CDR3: CASSRRGAGEQFF
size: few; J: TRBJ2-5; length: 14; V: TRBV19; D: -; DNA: TGTGCCAGTAGTATGGGGGACTTCCAAGAGACCCAGTACTTC; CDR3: CASSMGDFQETQYF
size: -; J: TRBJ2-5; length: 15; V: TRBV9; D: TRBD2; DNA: TGTGCCAGCAGCGTAGGCGGGACTAGTCAAGAGACCCAGTACTTC; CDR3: CASSVGGTSQETQYF